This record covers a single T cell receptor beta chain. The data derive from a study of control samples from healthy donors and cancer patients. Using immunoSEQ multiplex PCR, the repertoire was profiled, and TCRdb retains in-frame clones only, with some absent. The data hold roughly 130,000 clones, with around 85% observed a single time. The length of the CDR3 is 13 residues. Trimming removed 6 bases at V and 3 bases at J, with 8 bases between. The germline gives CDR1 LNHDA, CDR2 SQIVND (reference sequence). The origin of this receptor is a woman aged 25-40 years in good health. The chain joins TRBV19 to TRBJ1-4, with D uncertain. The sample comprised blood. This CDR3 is CASRYSANEKLFF. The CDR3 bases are TGTGCCAGTAGGTATTCGGCTAATGAAAAACTGTTTTTT.